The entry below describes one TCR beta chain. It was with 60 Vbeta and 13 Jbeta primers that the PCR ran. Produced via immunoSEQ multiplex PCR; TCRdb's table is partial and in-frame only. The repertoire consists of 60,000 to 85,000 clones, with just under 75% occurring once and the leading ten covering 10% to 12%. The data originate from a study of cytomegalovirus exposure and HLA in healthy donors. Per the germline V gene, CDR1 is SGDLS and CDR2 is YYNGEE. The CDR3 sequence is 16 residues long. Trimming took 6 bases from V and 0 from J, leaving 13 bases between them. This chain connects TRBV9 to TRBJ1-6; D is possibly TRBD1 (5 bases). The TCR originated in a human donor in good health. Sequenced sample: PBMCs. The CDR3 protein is CASTSGGSSYNSPLHF. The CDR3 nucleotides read TGTGCCAGCACCTCCGGGGGGAGCTCCTATAATTCACCCCTCCACTTT.